This is a list of T cell receptor beta chains from one sample in a study of cytotoxic CD8 clonotypes in ibrutinib-treated CLL. The repertoire was sequenced with immunoSEQ multiplex PCR; TCRdb's copy has only in-frame clones and lacks some. Altogether hundreds of thousands of clones are present, around 70% being singletons, with the ten largest covering over 5.5%. Source: PBMCs, taken after 12 months of ibrutinib treatment. These receptors all come from a human donor with chronic lymphocytic leukemia. The CDR3 runs from the conserved cysteine through the conserved F or W. The D gene is left open where the match is weak. Clone sizes are given selectively: once, few, many, or a class where the clone is expanded.

>TRBD1|TRBV14|TRBJ1-1|-
CASSQGRDRDTEAFF
TGTGCCAGCAGCCAAGGTCGAGACAGGGATACTGAAGCTTTCTTT
>-|TRBV4-1|TRBJ2-3|few
CASSQQDWGTDTQYF
TGCGCCAGCAGCCAACAGGATTGGGGCACAGATACGCAGTATTTT
>TRBD1|TRBV9|TRBJ1-1|-
CASSAGQGMEAFF
TGTGCCAGCAGCGCGGGACAGGGGATGGAAGCTTTCTTT
>-|TRBV20-1|TRBJ2-7|-
CSAPDFYEQYF
TGCAGTGCCCCGGACTTCTACGAGCAGTACTTC
>TRBD1|TRBV11-2|TRBJ1-2|-
CASSSFDRAEGYTF
TGTGCCAGCAGCTCCTTCGACAGGGCTGAAGGCTACACCTTC
>-|TRBV6-6|TRBJ1-2|-
CASSYGRSGYTF
TGTGCCAGCAGTTACGGCAGGTCGGGCTACACCTTC
>-|TRBV7-2|TRBJ2-6|-
CASSLGGPGANVLTF
TGTGCCAGCAGCTTAGGGGGACCTGGGGCCAACGTCCTGACTTTC
>-|TRBV6-4|TRBJ1-5|-
CASSSEGNQPQHF
TGTGCCAGCAGTAGTGAAGGGAACCAGCCCCAGCATTTT
>-|TRBV30|TRBJ2-7|-
CAWKGLGLGQYF
TGTGCCTGGAAGGGCCTGGGTTTGGGGCAGTACTTC
>-|TRBV6-6|TRBJ2-3|-
CASSYGGADTQYF
TGTGCCAGCAGTTACGGCGGGGCAGATACGCAGTATTTT
>-|TRBV28|TRBJ2-7|-
CASIFSGRREQYF
TGTGCCAGCATTTTCTCCGGCCGCCGGGAGCAGTACTTC
>-|TRBV27|TRBJ1-2|-
CASSLRLTGTLGYTF
TGTGCCAGCAGCTTAAGGCTTACAGGGACCCTTGGCTACACCTTC
>-|TRBV15|TRBJ1-2|-
CATSRPLGKTYGYTF
TGTGCCACCAGCAGACCCCTCGGGAAGACCTATGGCTACACCTTC
>-|TRBV18|TRBJ1-1|-
CASSDQGPRGNTEAFF
TGTGCCAGCTCCGATCAGGGGCCCCGCGGGAACACTGAAGCTTTCTTT
>-|TRBV27|TRBJ2-3|once
CASSYDPGGTDTQYF
TGTGCCAGCAGCTACGACCCCGGGGGCACAGATACGCAGTATTTT
>TRBD1|TRBV6-5|TRBJ1-2|-
CASRTGNYGYTF
TGTGCCAGCAGGACAGGGAACTATGGCTACACCTTC
>TRBD2|TRBV14|TRBJ2-3|-
CASSLIVPLAGGSTDTQYF
TGTGCCAGCAGCCTAATAGTTCCCCTAGCGGGAGGCAGCACAGATACGCAGTATTTT
>TRBD1|TRBV7-2|TRBJ1-2|-
CASSFRSGGVSYGYTF
TGTGCCAGCAGCTTTCGTTCAGGGGGCGTTAGCTATGGCTACACCTTC
>TRBD1|TRBV10-2|TRBJ1-2|-
CASADRGLPMRGYTF
TGCGCCAGCGCGGACAGGGGACTCCCTATGCGAGGCTACACCTTC
>-|TRBV9|TRBJ2-7|-
CASSVALSYEQYF
TGTGCCAGCAGCGTAGCTCTTTCCTACGAGCAGTACTTC
>-|TRBV11-1|TRBJ2-1|-
CASSSFETASYNEQFF
TGTGCCAGCAGCTCCTTCGAGACAGCCTCCTACAATGAGCAGTTCTTC
>-|TRBV29-1|TRBJ1-3|once
CSVESLSGNTIYF
TGCAGCGTTGAGAGCCTCTCTGGAAACACCATATATTTT
>TRBD1|TRBV5-1|TRBJ2-7|-
CASSLETGGSSYEQYF
TGCGCCAGCAGCCTCGAGACAGGGGGGAGCTCCTACGAGCAGTACTTC
>-|TRBV29-1|TRBJ2-7|-
CSVEDPSGYYEQYF
TGCAGCGTTGAAGATCCCAGCGGCTACTACGAGCAGTACTTC
>-|TRBV11-2|TRBJ2-7|-
CASSSQPTVSYEQYF
TGTGCCAGCAGCTCCCAACCCACCGTCTCCTACGAGCAGTACTTC
>-|TRBV29-1|TRBJ1-2|-
CSVVRVFGYTF
TGCAGCGTTGTCAGGGTCTTCGGCTACACCTTC
>TRBD1|TRBV7-3|TRBJ2-1|once
CATSPPGQGMNEQFF
TGTGCCACCTCCCCGCCGGGACAGGGAATGAATGAGCAGTTCTTC
>-|TRBV15|TRBJ1-5|-
CATSRGYTNQPQHF
TGTGCCACCAGCAGAGGTTACACTAATCAGCCCCAGCATTTT
>-|TRBV18|TRBJ2-5|once
CASSPGSQETQYF
TGTGCCAGCTCACCGGGCAGTCAAGAGACCCAGTACTTC
>-|TRBV7-2|TRBJ1-4|-
CASSSGPHEAKLFF
TGTGCCAGCAGCTCGGGCCCCCACGAGGCAAAACTGTTTTTT
>TRBD1|TRBV7-8|TRBJ2-1|-
CASSLLPATRGFNEQFF
TGTGCCAGCAGCTTATTACCAGCTACCAGGGGGTTCAATGAGCAGTTCTTC
>TRBD1|TRBV6-6|TRBJ2-7|-
CASSSRDRGTYEQYF
TGTGCCAGCAGCTCACGGGACAGGGGAACCTACGAGCAGTACTTC
>TRBD2|TRBV18|TRBJ2-1|few
CASSPPTSGRFNEQFF
TGTGCCAGCTCACCACCGACTAGCGGGAGATTCAATGAGCAGTTCTTC
>-|TRBV6-5|TRBJ1-1|-
CASSYGGLSTEAFF
TGTGCCAGCAGTTACGGGGGGCTGAGCACTGAAGCTTTCTTT
>-|TRBV27|TRBJ1-6|-
CASMGRGPSSYNSPLHF
TGTGCCAGCATGGGCAGGGGCCCTAGCTCCTATAATTCACCCCTCCACTTT
>TRBD1|TRBV28|TRBJ1-1|-
CASRTGRANTEAFF
TGTGCCAGCCGGACAGGGAGGGCGAACACTGAAGCTTTCTTT
>TRBD1|TRBV9|TRBJ2-1|-
CASSFGQGNHNEQFF
TGTGCCAGCAGCTTCGGACAGGGCAACCACAATGAGCAGTTCTTC
>-|TRBV18|TRBJ1-4|-
CASSPPGQWGEKLFF
TGTGCCAGCTCACCACCGGGGCAGTGGGGGGAAAAACTGTTTTTT
>-|TRBV7-2|TRBJ2-1|-
CASSLIHSGEQFF
TGTGCCAGCAGCTTAATCCACTCAGGTGAGCAGTTCTTC
>-|TRBV29-1|TRBJ2-1|-
CSGVSGTTDTYNEQFF
TGCAGCGGCGTATCCGGGACAACTGATACATACAATGAGCAGTTCTTC
>-|TRBV19|TRBJ1-1|-
CASQIPGGLNTEAFF
TGTGCCAGCCAAATCCCCGGGGGTCTGAACACTGAAGCTTTCTTT
>-|TRBV2|TRBJ1-6|-
CASSENGALSNNSPLHF
TGTGCCAGCAGTGAAAACGGGGCGCTTAGCAATAATTCACCCCTCCACTTT
>-|TRBV30|TRBJ1-3|-
CACYLDSGNTIYF
TGTGCCTGCTATTTAGACTCTGGAAACACCATATATTTT
>TRBD1|TRBV30|TRBJ1-1|-
CAWSVSRGRTEAFF
TGTGCCTGGAGTGTGAGCAGGGGGCGGACTGAAGCTTTCTTT
>-|TRBV15|TRBJ1-1|few
CATSRELGVGNTEAFF
TGTGCCACCAGCAGAGAACTGGGGGTCGGTAACACTGAAGCTTTCTTT
>-|TRBV5-6|TRBJ2-1|-
CASSLVGVYNEQFF
TGTGCCAGCAGCTTGGTCGGGGTTTACAATGAGCAGTTCTTC
>-|TRBV7-2|TRBJ1-5|few
CASSSERVSNQPQHF
TGTGCCAGCAGCTCGGAAAGGGTTAGCAATCAGCCCCAGCATTTT
>-|TRBV28|TRBJ1-2|once
CASSLRTYGYTF
TGTGCCAGCAGTTTAAGGACTTATGGCTACACCTTC
>-|TRBV5-6|TRBJ2-3|few
CASSLWPAQSTDTQYF
TGTGCCAGCAGCTTGTGGCCCGCCCAAAGCACAGATACGCAGTATTTT
>-|TRBV27|TRBJ2-5|once
CASSIQAGRGTQYF
TGTGCCAGCAGCATACAAGCAGGGCGGGGGACCCAGTACTTC
>-|TRBV19|TRBJ1-2|-
CASNLGYGYTF
TGTGCCAGTAATTTGGGGTATGGCTACACCTTC
>-|TRBV2|TRBJ2-7|-
CASSEFIHEQYF
TGTGCCAGCAGTGAATTTATCCACGAGCAGTACTTC
>-|TRBV6-6|TRBJ1-2|-
CASIKWGQRYGYTF
TGTGCCAGCATCAAGTGGGGGCAGAGGTATGGCTACACCTTC
>TRBD2|TRBV5-1|TRBJ2-2|few
CASHTSGGLNTGELFF
TGCGCCAGCCACACTAGCGGGGGCCTTAACACCGGGGAGCTGTTTTTT
>TRBD1|TRBV29-1|TRBJ2-2|-
CSVAGGRATGELFF
TGCAGCGTTGCAGGGGGCCGGGCCACCGGGGAGCTGTTTTTT
>TRBD2|TRBV5-5|TRBJ2-1|once
CASSDGTSGMNEQFF
TGTGCCAGCAGCGATGGGACTAGCGGGATGAACGAGCAGTTCTTC